This T cell receptor (beta chain) stems from a study of shared clonotypes between healthy human individuals. The study, taken as a whole, reports: Estimated clonotype richness was generally higher in naive than memory subsets. Investigators expected sequencing depth to affect clonotype sharing among donors.

Regarding this clone: What it binds is unknown.

Here immunoSEQ multiplex PCR was the method, and the copy in TCRdb shows in-frame clones only, minus some. The repertoire consists of a few million clones, with roughly 92% occurring once and the leading ten covering around 0.15%. The CDR3 loop spans 17 amino acids. V trimming: 4 bases; J trimming: 4 bases; junction bases outside the gene matches: 9. CDR1 and CDR2 from the germline V gene are MNHNS and SASEGT. The chain combines TRBV6-1 with TRBJ1-5; 11 nucleotides line up with TRBD1. The TCR comes from a man aged 18 to 35 in good health. Sequencing used naive CD4+ T cells sorted from blood. As for subset: CD45RA+ positively selected. The CDR3 loop reads CASSGDRDRGWNQPQHF. Written as DNA, the CDR3 is TGTGCCAGCAGTGGAGACCGGGACAGGGGGTGGAATCAGCCCCAGCATTTT.